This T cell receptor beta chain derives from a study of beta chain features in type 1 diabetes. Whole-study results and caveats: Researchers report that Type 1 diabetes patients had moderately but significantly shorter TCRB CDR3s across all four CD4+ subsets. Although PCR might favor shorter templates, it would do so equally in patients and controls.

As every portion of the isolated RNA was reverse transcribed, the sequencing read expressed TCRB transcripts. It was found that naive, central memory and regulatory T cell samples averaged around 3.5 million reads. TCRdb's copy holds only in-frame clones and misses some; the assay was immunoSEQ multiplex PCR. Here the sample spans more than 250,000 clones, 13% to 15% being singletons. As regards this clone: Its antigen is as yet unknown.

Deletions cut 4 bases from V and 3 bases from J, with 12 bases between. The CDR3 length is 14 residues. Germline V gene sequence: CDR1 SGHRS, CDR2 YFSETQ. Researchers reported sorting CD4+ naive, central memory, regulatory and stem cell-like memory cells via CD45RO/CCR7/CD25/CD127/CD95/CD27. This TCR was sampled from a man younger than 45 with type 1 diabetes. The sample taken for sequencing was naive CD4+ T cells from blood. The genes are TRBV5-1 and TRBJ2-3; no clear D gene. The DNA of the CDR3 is TGCGCCAGCAGCCCGATACGCCAGACAGATACGCAGTATTTT. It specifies CASSPIRQTDTQYF. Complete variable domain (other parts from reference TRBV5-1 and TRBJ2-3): KAGVTQTPRYLIKTRGQQVTLSCSPISGHRSVSWYQQTPGQGLQFLFEYFSETQRNKGNFPGRFSGRQFSNSRSEMNVSTLELGDSALYLCASSPIRQTDTQYFGPGTRLTVL.